The rows below give T cell receptor beta chains drawn from one sample of a study of blood T cell repertoires in COVID-19. Data came from immunoSEQ multiplex PCR; TCRdb stores just in-frame clones and leaves some out. This sample has 300,000 to 400,000 clones, with 85% to 90% found just once. The sample was peripheral blood. The receptors shown here come from a woman in her 70s with COVID-19, enrolled during active disease. CDR3s include the opening cysteine and the closing phenylalanine or tryptophan. Fields, in order: D gene, V gene, clone size, J gene, CDR3 DNA, CDR3 protein. D genes are given only for firm matches. Size is stated for part of the rows, as once, few or many counts, or as a class when the clone is expanded.

TRBD1,TRBV11-2,-,TRBJ1-1,TGTGCCAGCAGCTCCCGGGACAGGGCCGGGAACACTGAAGCTTTCTTT,CASSSRDRAGNTEAFF
-,TRBV5-4,-,TRBJ1-3,TGTGCCAGCAGACCACAGGGCTCTGGAAACACCATATATTTT,CASRPQGSGNTIYF
-,TRBV5-4,-,TRBJ1-1,TGTGCCAGCAGCTTGGTGGGGGGAAAAGCTTTCTTT,CASSLVGGKAFF
-,TRBV4-2,-,TRBJ2-6,TGTGCCAGCAGCCTACTACAGGGTTTGGTTTCACTCCCTTCTGGGGCCAACGTCCTGACTTTC,CASSLLQGLVSLPSGANVLTF
-,TRBV28,-,TRBJ2-7,TGTGCCAGCAGTTTACCTCTACGACTCGCGCAGTACTTC,CASSLPLRLAQYF
TRBD1,TRBV5-5,-,TRBJ2-5,TGTGCCAGCAGCGGGGGGACAGGGCGAGAGACCCAGTACTTC,CASSGGTGRETQYF
-,TRBV5-4,once,TRBJ2-1,TGTGCCAGCAGCTTGGGACGGGGACTCAACGACAATGAGCAGTTCTTC,CASSLGRGLNDNEQFF
TRBD1,TRBV14,few,TRBJ1-6,TGTGCCAGCAGCCAGGGACAGGGGTTTGGTTCACCCCTCCACTTT,CASSQGQGFGSPLHF
-,TRBV24-1,-,TRBJ1-2,TGTGCCACCAGTGATTTACAGGACCCTGGAGGCTACACCTTC,CATSDLQDPGGYTF
-,TRBV28,-,TRBJ1-2,TGTGCCAGCAGTTTAGGGGGGACCACTAACTATGGCTACACCTTC,CASSLGGTTNYGYTF
-,TRBV5-6,-,TRBJ2-7,TGTGCCAGCAGTGTTGGCTCCACCGAGCAGTACTTC,CASSVGSTEQYF
-,TRBV5-1,-,TRBJ2-3,TGCGCCAGCAGCTTGGCCTTAGGGGGCACAGATACGCAGTATTTT,CASSLALGGTDTQYF
TRBD2,TRBV7-9,-,TRBJ2-1,TGTGCCAGCAGCCGCGCGACGGGGGGCAATGAGCAGTTCTTC,CASSRATGGNEQFF
-,TRBV7-9,-,TRBJ2-7,TGTGCCAGCAGCCTCGGACAGCCCCCTTCCTACGAGCAGTACTTC,CASSLGQPPSYEQYF
-,TRBV19,-,TRBJ1-1,TGTGCCAGTAGTGGGAGGGCTTTCTTT,CASSGRAFF
-,TRBV3-1/TRBV3-2,once,TRBJ2-1,TGTGCCAGCAGCCAACTAGGGGCGAATGAGCAGTTCTTC,CASSQLGANEQFF
-,TRBV7-2,-,TRBJ2-1,TGTGCCAGCAGCTTAGTAGCTGGTTCCTACAATGAGCAGTTCTTC,CASSLVAGSYNEQFF
TRBD2,TRBV9,-,TRBJ2-1,TGTGCCAGCAGCGTAGGCGGGGGGGTTTACAATGAGCAGTTCTTC,CASSVGGGVYNEQFF
TRBD1,TRBV27,-,TRBJ1-2,TGTGCCAGCAGCTCGACAGGGGCTGACTATGGCTACACCTTC,CASSSTGADYGYTF
-,TRBV2,-,TRBJ2-7,TGTGCGAGCAAGGAGGGGCGCCTCTACGAGCAGTACTTC,CASKEGRLYEQYF
-,TRBV18,-,TRBJ2-3,TGTGCCAGCTCACCTTTTTATAGCCCCGGTAGCACAGATACGCAGTATTTT,CASSPFYSPGSTDTQYF
TRBD1,TRBV7-2,-,TRBJ2-7,TGTGCCAGCAGCTCGCAACAGGGGTCCTACGAGCAGTACTTC,CASSSQQGSYEQYF
-,TRBV5-6,-,TRBJ2-7,TGTGCCAGCAGCTCCACACGGGGCTCCTACGAGCAGTACTTC,CASSSTRGSYEQYF
-,TRBV29-1,-,TRBJ1-1,TGCAGCGTTCACAGGGCCGTAAACACTGAAGCTTTCTTT,CSVHRAVNTEAFF
-,TRBV27,few,TRBJ2-3,TGTGCCAGCAGTTTACTGGGCGGCACAGATACGCAGTATTTT,CASSLLGGTDTQYF
-,TRBV2,-,TRBJ1-2,TGTGCCAGCAGTGGCGGACAATATGGCTACACCTTC,CASSGGQYGYTF
-,TRBV7-9,-,TRBJ1-2,TGTGCCAGCAGCCCAAGGGAGGGTGGGGATGGCTACACCTTC,CASSPREGGDGYTF
TRBD1,TRBV9,-,TRBJ2-7,TGTGCCAGCAGCCTCCGGGACAGCTCCTACGAGCGGTACTTC,CASSLRDSSYERYF